This T cell receptor beta chain is from a study of cytomegalovirus exposure and HLA in healthy donors. J gave up 8 bases and V 2 bases, and 13 bases lay outside the gene matches. This CDR3 is built from 16 residues. CDR1 SGHTA and CDR2 FQGNSA come from the germline V gene. The PCR contained 60 Vbeta and 13 Jbeta primers. Profiling relied on immunoSEQ multiplex PCR, and the TCRdb table lists in-frame clones only, not all of them. In the table there are more than 85,000 clones, around 85% of which are singletons. Study-wide findings and caveats: Later on, an analysis found that several of the most significant clusters appeared to be linked to common viral pathogens, which included parvovirus B19. Rarity characterized most TCR sequences, yet some public TCRs appeared in many donors.

There are a few counts of this clone. The target antigen is unknown. The gene calls are TRBV7-2 and TRBJ2-5; 8 bases map to TRBD2. The sequence was obtained from a man aged 30 to 45 in good health and CMV-seropositive. Sequenced material: PBMCs. The CDR3 sequence: CASSLSGLAARETQYF. CDR3 sequence (DNA): TGTGCCAGCAGCTTATCTGGACTAGCCGCTAGGGAAACCCAGTACTTC. The entire variable domain, with the rest obtained from reference TRBV7-2 and TRBJ2-5, is as follows: GAGVSQSPSNKVTEKGKDVELRCDPISGHTALYWYRQSLGQGLEFLIYFQGNSAPDKSGLPSDRFSAERTGGSVSTLTIQRTQQEDSAVYLCASSLSGLAARETQYFGPGTRLLVL.